This is a list of T cell receptor beta chains from one sample in a study of blood T cell repertoires in COVID-19. Clones were read by immunoSEQ multiplex PCR, and TCRdb kept only the in-frame ones, dropping some. The sample has 170,000 or so clones, approximately 85% seen once. The sequenced material came from PBMCs or T cells enriched from blood (not recorded which). The receptor set was obtained from a middle-aged man who had recovered from COVID-19. CDR3s include the opening cysteine and the closing phenylalanine or tryptophan. D genes are given only for firm matches. A clone size is listed for some rows: how often the clone was seen (once, few, many), or a class if it is expanded.

V gene: TRBV6-5; J gene: TRBJ1-2; D gene: NA; clone size: NA; CDR3 DNA: TGTGCCAGCACCTCCACGATCGCGGGTACCTATGGCTACACCTTC; CDR3 protein: CASTSTIAGTYGYTF
V gene: TRBV7-9; J gene: TRBJ2-5; D gene: NA; clone size: NA; CDR3 DNA: TGTGCCAGCAGCGCCCCGGACAGCCAAGAGACCCAGTACTTC; CDR3 protein: CASSAPDSQETQYF
V gene: TRBV9; J gene: TRBJ2-7; D gene: NA; clone size: once; CDR3 DNA: TGTGCCAGCAGCGTAGACCCCGCGGATACCTACGAGCAGTACTTC; CDR3 protein: CASSVDPADTYEQYF
V gene: TRBV6-4; J gene: TRBJ2-5; D gene: NA; clone size: NA; CDR3 DNA: TGTGCCAGCAGTGCTCAGGGGGGAGAGACCCAGTACTTC; CDR3 protein: CASSAQGGETQYF
V gene: TRBV6-2/TRBV6-3; J gene: TRBJ2-7; D gene: NA; clone size: NA; CDR3 DNA: TGTGCCAGCAGTTTCGACAACTACGAGCAGTACTTC; CDR3 protein: CASSFDNYEQYF
V gene: TRBV29-1; J gene: TRBJ1-2; D gene: NA; clone size: NA; CDR3 DNA: TGCAGCGTTGATTTAGACGGGAGATATGGCTACACCTTC; CDR3 protein: CSVDLDGRYGYTF
V gene: TRBV7-9; J gene: TRBJ1-1; D gene: TRBD1; clone size: once; CDR3 DNA: TGTGCCAGCAGCCCACACAGGGGGCACGACACTGAAGCTTTCTTT; CDR3 protein: CASSPHRGHDTEAFF
V gene: TRBV30; J gene: TRBJ1-5; D gene: NA; clone size: few; CDR3 DNA: TGTGCCTGGAGTCTCAGGAGGGATCAGCCCCAGCATTTT; CDR3 protein: CAWSLRRDQPQHF
V gene: TRBV4-2; J gene: TRBJ1-2; D gene: NA; clone size: NA; CDR3 DNA: TGTGCCAGCAGCCAAGAGTTTAGGCAGGCCTATGGCTACACCTTC; CDR3 protein: CASSQEFRQAYGYTF
V gene: TRBV6-6; J gene: TRBJ2-6; D gene: TRBD2; clone size: NA; CDR3 DNA: TGTGCCAGCAGTCCCCTAGCGGGAGGGGCTGGGGCCAACGTCCTGACTTTC; CDR3 protein: CASSPLAGGAGANVLTF
V gene: TRBV7-9; J gene: TRBJ1-4; D gene: TRBD1; clone size: NA; CDR3 DNA: TGTGCCAGCAGCAATAACAGGGGGCGTGAAAAACTGTTTTTT; CDR3 protein: CASSNNRGREKLFF
V gene: TRBV4-1; J gene: TRBJ1-5; D gene: NA; clone size: NA; CDR3 DNA: TGCGCCAGCAGCCAAGATGGAGGGGCTCAGCCCCAGCATTTT; CDR3 protein: CASSQDGGAQPQHF
V gene: TRBV6-2/TRBV6-3; J gene: TRBJ1-2; D gene: NA; clone size: NA; CDR3 DNA: TGTGCCAGCAGTTACCCCTTTCGGACAGTGGATGGCTACACCTTC; CDR3 protein: CASSYPFRTVDGYTF
V gene: TRBV21-1; J gene: TRBJ1-1; D gene: NA; clone size: NA; CDR3 DNA: TGTGCCGCCGAGGACAGAATGAACACTGAAGCTTTCTTT; CDR3 protein: CAAEDRMNTEAFF
V gene: TRBV28; J gene: TRBJ2-7; D gene: TRBD1; clone size: NA; CDR3 DNA: TGTGCCAGCAGCATGACAGGGGAGTGGTACGAGCAGTACTTC; CDR3 protein: CASSMTGEWYEQYF
V gene: TRBV5-6; J gene: TRBJ2-2; D gene: NA; clone size: NA; CDR3 DNA: TGTGCCAGCAGCCTTCGGATGGCAGGGCAAACCGGGGAGCTGTTTTTT; CDR3 protein: CASSLRMAGQTGELFF
V gene: TRBV3-1/TRBV3-2; J gene: TRBJ1-5; D gene: NA; clone size: NA; CDR3 DNA: TGTGCCAGCAGCCAAGGACAGTATAGCAATCAGCCCCAGCATTTT; CDR3 protein: CASSQGQYSNQPQHF
V gene: TRBV6-6; J gene: TRBJ2-1; D gene: NA; clone size: NA; CDR3 DNA: TGTGCCAGCAGTTACCCAGCGGCGCCGTCCTACAATGAGCAGTTCTTC; CDR3 protein: CASSYPAAPSYNEQFF
V gene: TRBV9; J gene: TRBJ2-2; D gene: TRBD1; clone size: NA; CDR3 DNA: TGTGCCAGCAGGCCGGGACAGACGAACACCGGGGAGCTGTTTTTT; CDR3 protein: CASRPGQTNTGELFF
V gene: TRBV18; J gene: TRBJ2-7; D gene: TRBD2; clone size: once; CDR3 DNA: TGTGCCAGCTCACCCGGGGGGGGCTCCTACGAGCAGTACTTC; CDR3 protein: CASSPGGGSYEQYF
V gene: TRBV7-9; J gene: TRBJ2-7; D gene: NA; clone size: NA; CDR3 DNA: TGTGCCAGCAGCTTAGTGGGACACGGTTCGAGCTCCTACGAGCAGTACTTC; CDR3 protein: CASSLVGHGSSSYEQYF
V gene: TRBV5-5; J gene: TRBJ2-5; D gene: NA; clone size: NA; CDR3 DNA: TGTGCCAGCAGCTTCGGGACTCTAGAACCCCAGTACTTC; CDR3 protein: CASSFGTLEPQYF
V gene: TRBV28; J gene: TRBJ1-5; D gene: TRBD1; clone size: NA; CDR3 DNA: TGTGCCAGCATCTGGGGGGCAGGGGGCGCCGGTCAGCCCCAGCATTTT; CDR3 protein: CASIWGAGGAGQPQHF
V gene: TRBV11-3; J gene: TRBJ1-1; D gene: NA; clone size: NA; CDR3 DNA: TGTGCCAGCAGCTTAGGGTGGGGTGGCAGGGCTGCCACTGAAGCTTTCTTT; CDR3 protein: CASSLGWGGRAATEAFF
V gene: TRBV3-1/TRBV3-2; J gene: TRBJ2-4; D gene: NA; clone size: NA; CDR3 DNA: TGTGCCAGCAGCCAAGGCGGGGCAGATGACATTCAGTACTTC; CDR3 protein: CASSQGGADDIQYF
V gene: TRBV27; J gene: TRBJ2-7; D gene: TRBD1; clone size: NA; CDR3 DNA: TGTGCCAGCTGGACAGGGACCTACGAGCAGTACTTC; CDR3 protein: CASWTGTYEQYF
V gene: TRBV10-1; J gene: TRBJ2-1; D gene: TRBD1; clone size: NA; CDR3 DNA: TGCGCCAGCAGTGAGGCGGGACAGGTTTCGGGGCAGTTCTTC; CDR3 protein: CASSEAGQVSGQFF
V gene: TRBV6-1; J gene: TRBJ2-2; D gene: NA; clone size: NA; CDR3 DNA: TGTGCCAGCAGTGACAGGGGACCGAACACCGGGGAGCTGTTTTTT; CDR3 protein: CASSDRGPNTGELFF
V gene: TRBV4-1; J gene: TRBJ1-6; D gene: NA; clone size: NA; CDR3 DNA: TGCGCCAGCAGCCAATTAGGGGTCGTAATTTCACCCCTCCACTTT; CDR3 protein: CASSQLGVVISPLHF
V gene: TRBV27; J gene: TRBJ2-1; D gene: TRBD2; clone size: NA; CDR3 DNA: TGTGCCAGCAGTTTAACTAGCGGGAGATTCCTCTCCTACAATGAGCAGTTCTTC; CDR3 protein: CASSLTSGRFLSYNEQFF
V gene: TRBV5-1; J gene: TRBJ2-6; D gene: NA; clone size: NA; CDR3 DNA: TGCGCCAGCAGCTTGGCCTCGGGCTCTGGGGCCAACGTCCTGACTTTC; CDR3 protein: CASSLASGSGANVLTF
V gene: TRBV7-9; J gene: TRBJ1-6; D gene: NA; clone size: NA; CDR3 DNA: TGTGCCAGCAGCTTTGGTCTGAGCTCCTATAATTCACCCCTCCACTTT; CDR3 protein: CASSFGLSSYNSPLHF
V gene: TRBV9; J gene: TRBJ2-5; D gene: NA; clone size: NA; CDR3 DNA: TGTGCCAGCAGCGCCCTCGACAGGCGTCAAGAGACCCAGTACTTC; CDR3 protein: CASSALDRRQETQYF
V gene: TRBV9; J gene: TRBJ2-3; D gene: NA; clone size: NA; CDR3 DNA: TGTGCCAGCAGCGTCCGGGGAGTGGCAGGGGGCACAGATACGCAGTATTTT; CDR3 protein: CASSVRGVAGGTDTQYF
V gene: TRBV7-9; J gene: TRBJ1-2; D gene: TRBD1; clone size: NA; CDR3 DNA: TGTGCCAGCGGTCCCGGGGACAGGGGGACCCTTAACTATGGCTACACCTTC; CDR3 protein: CASGPGDRGTLNYGYTF
V gene: TRBV6-1; J gene: TRBJ2-7; D gene: TRBD2; clone size: NA; CDR3 DNA: TGTGCCAGCAGTGTTGTGTCCGGGAGGGGGGCCAGCTCCTACGAGCAGTACTTC; CDR3 protein: CASSVVSGRGASSYEQYF
V gene: TRBV7-3; J gene: TRBJ2-5; D gene: TRBD2; clone size: NA; CDR3 DNA: TGTGCCAGCAGCCACGGGGGGGCACAAGAGACCCAGTACTTC; CDR3 protein: CASSHGGAQETQYF
V gene: TRBV7-8; J gene: TRBJ1-1; D gene: NA; clone size: NA; CDR3 DNA: TGTGCCAGCAGCTTAGGTCCAGGGCTGAACACTGAAGCTTTCTTT; CDR3 protein: CASSLGPGLNTEAFF
V gene: TRBV4-1; J gene: TRBJ1-1; D gene: NA; clone size: NA; CDR3 DNA: TGCGCCAGCAGCCTCTTTATTCGGGAAAGGGACACTGAAGCTTTCTTT; CDR3 protein: CASSLFIRERDTEAFF
V gene: TRBV7-9; J gene: TRBJ2-1; D gene: NA; clone size: once; CDR3 DNA: TGTGCCAGCAGCCTACGGGTCCCGTCAGGGGAGCAGTTCTTC; CDR3 protein: CASSLRVPSGEQFF
V gene: TRBV9; J gene: TRBJ1-2; D gene: NA; clone size: once; CDR3 DNA: TGTGCCAGCAGGAACCAGGGGAATGGCTACACCTTC; CDR3 protein: CASRNQGNGYTF
V gene: TRBV9; J gene: TRBJ2-3; D gene: NA; clone size: NA; CDR3 DNA: TGTGCCAGCAGCGCCCTCGGTTCGGCAGATACGCAGTATTTT; CDR3 protein: CASSALGSADTQYF
V gene: TRBV5-8; J gene: TRBJ1-3; D gene: NA; clone size: NA; CDR3 DNA: TGTGCCAGCAGCTTGGCCATCCAAGGAAACACCATATATTTT; CDR3 protein: CASSLAIQGNTIYF
V gene: TRBV7-9; J gene: TRBJ1-4; D gene: NA; clone size: NA; CDR3 DNA: TGTGCCAGCAGCCCCCCGGGAGCCCTTAATGAAAAACTGTTTTTT; CDR3 protein: CASSPPGALNEKLFF
V gene: TRBV5-4; J gene: TRBJ1-4; D gene: NA; clone size: NA; CDR3 DNA: TGTGCCAGCAGCTTGGCCGCAACTAATGAAAAACTGTTTTTT; CDR3 protein: CASSLAATNEKLFF
V gene: TRBV9; J gene: TRBJ1-1; D gene: NA; clone size: NA; CDR3 DNA: TGTGCCAGCAGCGTAGTAGGTATCGGGTACACTGAAGCTTTCTTT; CDR3 protein: CASSVVGIGYTEAFF
V gene: TRBV5-8; J gene: TRBJ2-7; D gene: NA; clone size: NA; CDR3 DNA: TGTGCCAGTGCCACAGGGACCCCTTCCTACGAGCAGTACTTC; CDR3 protein: CASATGTPSYEQYF
V gene: TRBV6-5; J gene: TRBJ2-2; D gene: NA; clone size: NA; CDR3 DNA: TGTGCCAGCAGCTCCTCGCGGAGTGTCACCGGGGAGCTGTTTTTT; CDR3 protein: CASSSSRSVTGELFF
V gene: TRBV7-9; J gene: TRBJ2-3; D gene: TRBD2; clone size: NA; CDR3 DNA: TGTGCCAGCAGCTTATTCTTGCGGGAGTTCGCAGATACGCAGTATTTT; CDR3 protein: CASSLFLREFADTQYF
V gene: TRBV30; J gene: TRBJ2-3; D gene: TRBD2; clone size: NA; CDR3 DNA: TGTGCCTGGAGTCTGGGACTAGCGGAAACAGATACGCAGTATTTT; CDR3 protein: CAWSLGLAETDTQYF